The clone carrying this TCR beta chain was counted a single time. The data originate from a study of blood T cell repertoires in COVID-19. Study-level information: The United States, Italy and Spain were the sources of the acute and convalescent COVID-19 samples. The cDNA or gDNA used as material had been derived from T cells, B-cell-depleted T cells, or PBMCs.

The trim removed 8 bases at V and 6 bases at J, leaving 8 bases unmatched. CDR1 and CDR2 (germline): SNHLY, FYNNEI. This CDR3 is 15 amino acids long. Authors' processing steps: Reference gene primer amplification gave nucleated cell count estimates. The table came from immunoSEQ multiplex PCR; TCRdb's copy has only in-frame clones and leaves some out. The DNA gave D and trimming, while V, J and clone size come from that table. The sample lists about 190,000 clones; around 80% were seen once. The sequence was collected from a human donor in a cohort sampled during active COVID-19. The sample consisted of peripheral blood. V and J are TRBV2 and TRBJ2-1; 12 nucleotides align to TRBD2. The CDR3 DNA reads TGTGCCAGCGCGACTAGCGGGAGTTTGGGCAATGAGCAGTTCTTC. Translating gives CASATSGSLGNEQFF.